The rows below give T cell receptor beta chains drawn from one sample of a study of chemoradiotherapy in HPV16-positive cancers. Assay: immunoSEQ multiplex PCR; the TCRdb copy retains only in-frame clones and omits some. The repertoire includes about 11,000 clones, roughly 77% of them detected once, and around 2% sits in the top ten. This sample was obtained from a patient who underwent chemoradiotherapy. All receptors derive from a human donor with HPV-associated anogenital cancer. CDR3s include the opening cysteine and the closing phenylalanine or tryptophan. Part of the rows lack a size; the others show once, few, many or a class for expanded clones.

>TRBJ1-5|TRBV5-4|.
CASSLDMSNQPQHF
>TRBJ1-4|TRBV5-1|.
CASSSQGRYEKLFF
>.|TRBV5-6|once
CASSWDRDIDEQYF
>TRBJ1-2|TRBV19|.
CASSITGHHGYTF
>TRBJ1-1|TRBV5-6|.
CASSKRIGPEAFF
>TRBJ1-3|TRBV4-1|.
CASSQDLRSGNTIYF
>TRBJ2-1|TRBV5-6|.
CASSFNRGVSSYNEQFF
>TRBJ1-5|TRBV30|few
CAWSVNQPQHF
>TRBJ1-1|TRBV9|.
CASSVGQPNTEAFF
>TRBJ1-6|TRBV28|once
CASSLTQGTYNSPLHF
>TRBJ2-7|TRBV7-9|once
CASSLAQEGYEQYF
>TRBJ1-2|TRBV18|.
CASSPGRTSNYGYTF
>TRBJ2-1|TRBV9|.
CASSVGVAGGMIYEQFF
>TRBJ1-1|TRBV7-9|.
CASTGTEAFF
>TRBJ1-6|TRBV7-9|.
CASSPTAGMGFPLHF
>TRBJ2-5|TRBV2|.
CASSQSSGRETQYF
>TRBJ1-6|TRBV15|.
CATSRGGRDSPLHF
>TRBJ2-3|TRBV5-1|.
CASSLVPRTSGSDTQYF
>TRBJ1-6|TRBV25-1|few
CASSGRDASSYNSPLHF
>TRBJ1-2|TRBV19|.
CATRRQGGGYTF
>TRBJ2-7|TRBV7-2|.
CASSFPGLDNYEQYF
>TRBJ1-1|TRBV5-1|.
CASSPIAGMNTEAFF
>TRBJ1-1|TRBV18|.
CASSPGQMNTEAFF
>TRBJ2-1|TRBV4-1|.
CASSQEMAGAYNEQFF
>TRBJ1-2|TRBV4-2|.
CASSQVIGFYGYTF
>TRBJ2-2|TRBV7-6|.
CASSRMGGRNTGELFF
>TRBJ2-3|TRBV27|once
CASPRDREDTDTQYF